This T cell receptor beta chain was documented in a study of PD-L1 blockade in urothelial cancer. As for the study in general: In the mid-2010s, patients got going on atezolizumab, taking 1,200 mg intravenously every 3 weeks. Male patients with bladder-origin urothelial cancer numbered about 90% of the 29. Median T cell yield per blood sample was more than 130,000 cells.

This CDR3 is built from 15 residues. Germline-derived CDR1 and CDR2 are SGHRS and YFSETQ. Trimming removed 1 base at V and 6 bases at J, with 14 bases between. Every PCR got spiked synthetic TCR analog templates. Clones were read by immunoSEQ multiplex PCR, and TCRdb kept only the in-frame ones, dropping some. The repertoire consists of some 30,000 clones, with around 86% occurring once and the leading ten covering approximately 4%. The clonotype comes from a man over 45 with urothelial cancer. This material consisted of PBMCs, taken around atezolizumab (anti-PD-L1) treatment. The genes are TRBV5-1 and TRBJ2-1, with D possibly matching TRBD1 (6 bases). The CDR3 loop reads CASSLRQGTLNEQFF. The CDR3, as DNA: TGCGCCAGCAGCTTGAGGCAGGGGACCCTCAATGAGCAGTTCTTC. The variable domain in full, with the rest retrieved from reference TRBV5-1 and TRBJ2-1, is KAGVTQTPRYLIKTRGQQVTLSCSPISGHRSVSWYQQTPGQGLQFLFEYFSETQRNKGNFPGRFSGRQFSNSRSEMNVSTLELGDSALYLCASSLRQGTLNEQFFGPGTRLTVL.